This TCR beta chain came from a study of beta chain features in type 1 diabetes. The study, taken as a whole, reports: For patients and controls alike, PCR might favor shorter templates to the same degree. No resolution was reached here on whether HLA type influences TCRB rearrangement. In every one of the four CD4+ subsets, TCRB CDR3s were moderately but significantly shorter in Type 1 diabetes patients.

The isolated RNA, all of it, was reverse transcribed, so expressed TCRB transcripts were what got sequenced. Clones were read by immunoSEQ multiplex PCR, and TCRdb kept only the in-frame ones, dropping some. The table records 130,000 to 150,000 clones, roughly 48% of them present only once. CD45RO/CCR7/CD25/CD127/CD95/CD27 staining was used to isolate CD4+ naive, central memory, regulatory and stem cell-like memory cells by sorting. Remarks on this clone: As yet, its antigen is unknown.

The clonotype was recovered from a man between 18 and 35 years old in good health. Source material: Tregs from blood.

This chain's CDR3 is CASSEGQRMTEAFF. CDR3 DNA: TGTGCCAGCAGTGAAGGACAGAGAATGACTGAAGCTTTCTTT. This rearrangement joins TRBV2 to TRBJ1-1, with a tentative D call TRBD1 (5 bases). The germline V and J ends were trimmed by 1 base and 5 bases, with 11 bases remaining between them. CDR1 and CDR2 (germline): SNHLY, FYNNEI. There are 14 residues in the CDR3. Drawing the rest from reference TRBV2 and TRBJ1-1, the complete variable domain is EPEVTQTPSHQVTQMGQEVILRCVPISNHLYFYWYRQILGQKVEFLVSFYNNEISEKSEIFDDQFSVERPDGSNFTLKIRSTKLEDSAMYFCASSEGQRMTEAFFGQGTRLTVV.